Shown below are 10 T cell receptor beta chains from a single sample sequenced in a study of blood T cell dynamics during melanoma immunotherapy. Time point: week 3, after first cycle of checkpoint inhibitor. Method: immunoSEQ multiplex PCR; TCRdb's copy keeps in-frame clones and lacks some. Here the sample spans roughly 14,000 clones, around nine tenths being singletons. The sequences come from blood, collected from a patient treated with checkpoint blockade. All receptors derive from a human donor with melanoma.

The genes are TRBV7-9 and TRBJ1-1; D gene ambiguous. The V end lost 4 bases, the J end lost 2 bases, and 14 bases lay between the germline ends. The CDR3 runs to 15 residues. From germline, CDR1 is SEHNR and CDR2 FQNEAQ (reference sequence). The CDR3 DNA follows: TGTGCCAGCAGCTCCCTGTACAACGGTAACACTGAAGCTTTCTTT. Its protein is CASSSLYNGNTEAFF.

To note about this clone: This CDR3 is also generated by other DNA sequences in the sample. In DNA form, the CDR3 reads TGCGCCAGCAGTGATACAACAGGGGACGGAGCATCCTACGAGCAGTACTTC. It codes for CASSDTTGDGASYEQYF. The rearrangement uses TRBV10-2 and TRBJ2-7, with 7 bases matching TRBD1. The CDR3 is 17 amino acids. The junction had 12 bases not matched to a gene; V was cut back by 3 bases and J by 1 base. Germline V lookup: CDR1 WSHSY, CDR2 SAAADI.

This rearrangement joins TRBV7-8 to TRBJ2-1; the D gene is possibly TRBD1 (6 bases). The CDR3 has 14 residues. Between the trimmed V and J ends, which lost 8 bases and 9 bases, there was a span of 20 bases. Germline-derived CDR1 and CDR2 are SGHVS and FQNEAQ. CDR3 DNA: TGTGCCAGCTGCCGTCAGGGGATACAGTGTGAGCAGTTCTTC. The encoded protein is CASCRQGIQCEQFF.

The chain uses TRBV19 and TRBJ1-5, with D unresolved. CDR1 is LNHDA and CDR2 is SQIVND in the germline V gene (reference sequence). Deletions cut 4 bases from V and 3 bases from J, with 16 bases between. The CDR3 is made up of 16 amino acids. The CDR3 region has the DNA TGTGCCAGTAGTAATAACAGATTACAGCACAATCAGCCCCAGCATTTT. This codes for CASSNNRLQHNQPQHF.

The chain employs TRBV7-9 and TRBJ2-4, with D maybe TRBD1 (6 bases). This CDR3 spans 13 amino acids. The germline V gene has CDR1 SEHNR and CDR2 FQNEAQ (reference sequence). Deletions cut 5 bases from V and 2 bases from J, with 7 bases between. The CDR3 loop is CASSTGTKNIQYF. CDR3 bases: TGTGCCAGCAGCACAGGGACCAAAAACATTCAGTACTTC.

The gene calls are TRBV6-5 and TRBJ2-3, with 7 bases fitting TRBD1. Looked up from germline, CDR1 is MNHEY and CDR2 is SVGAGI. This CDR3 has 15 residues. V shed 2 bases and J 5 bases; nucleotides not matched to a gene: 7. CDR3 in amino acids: CASSYKGGKIDTQYF. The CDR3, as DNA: TGTGCCAGCAGTTACAAAGGGGGCAAGATAGATACGCAGTATTTT.

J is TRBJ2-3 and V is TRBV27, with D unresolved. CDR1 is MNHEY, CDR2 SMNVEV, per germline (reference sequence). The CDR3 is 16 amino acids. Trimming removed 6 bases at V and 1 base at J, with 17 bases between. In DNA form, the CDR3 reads TGTGCCAGCAGCCTTCAACTCACTTCCCGCACAGATACGCAGTATTTT. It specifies CASSLQLTSRTDTQYF.

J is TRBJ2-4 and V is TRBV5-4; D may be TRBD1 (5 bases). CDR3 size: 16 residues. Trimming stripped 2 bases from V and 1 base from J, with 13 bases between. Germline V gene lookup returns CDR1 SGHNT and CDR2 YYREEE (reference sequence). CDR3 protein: CASSLGRALAKNIQYF. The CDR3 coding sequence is TGTGCCAGCAGCTTAGGCAGGGCTCTGGCCAAAAACATTCAGTACTTC. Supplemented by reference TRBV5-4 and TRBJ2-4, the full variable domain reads ETGVTQSPTHLIKTRGQQVTLRCSSQSGHNTVSWYQQALGQGPQFIFQYYREEENGRGNFPPRFSGLQFPNYSSELNVNALELDDSALYLCASSLGRALAKNIQYFGAGTRLSVL.

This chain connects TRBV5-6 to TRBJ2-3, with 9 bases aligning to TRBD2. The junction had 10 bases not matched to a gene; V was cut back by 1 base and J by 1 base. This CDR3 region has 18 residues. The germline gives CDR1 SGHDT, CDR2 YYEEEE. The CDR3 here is CASSLTTLAGLGTDTQYF. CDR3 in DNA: TGTGCCAGCAGCTTGACCACTCTAGCGGGATTGGGCACAGATACGCAGTATTTT.

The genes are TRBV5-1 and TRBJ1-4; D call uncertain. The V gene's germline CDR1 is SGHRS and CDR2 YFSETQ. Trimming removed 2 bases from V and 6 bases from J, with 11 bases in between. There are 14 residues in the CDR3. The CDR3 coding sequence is TGCGCCAGCAGCTTTGGGCCTGGCGATGAAAAACTGTTTTTT. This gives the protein CASSFGPGDEKLFF. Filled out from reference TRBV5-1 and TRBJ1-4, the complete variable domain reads KAGVTQTPRYLIKTRGQQVTLSCSPISGHRSVSWYQQTPGQGLQFLFEYFSETQRNKGNFPGRFSGRQFSNSRSEMNVSTLELGDSALYLCASSFGPGDEKLFFGSGTQLSVL.